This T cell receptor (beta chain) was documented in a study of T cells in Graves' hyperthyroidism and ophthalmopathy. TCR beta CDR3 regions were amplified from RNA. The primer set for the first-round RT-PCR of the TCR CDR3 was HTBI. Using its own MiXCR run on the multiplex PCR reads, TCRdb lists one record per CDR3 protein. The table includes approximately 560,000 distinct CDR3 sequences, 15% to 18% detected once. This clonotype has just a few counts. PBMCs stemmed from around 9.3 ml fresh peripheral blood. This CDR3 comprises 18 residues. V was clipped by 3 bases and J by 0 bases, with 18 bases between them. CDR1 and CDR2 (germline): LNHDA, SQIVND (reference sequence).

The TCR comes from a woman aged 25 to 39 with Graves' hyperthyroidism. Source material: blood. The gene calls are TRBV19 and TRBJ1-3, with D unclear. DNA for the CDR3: TGTGCCAGTAGTATCGCCGGGCCCTCCGCACTCTCTGGAAACACCATATATTTT. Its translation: CASSIAGPSALSGNTIYF.